The T cell receptor (beta chain) described here comes from a study of blood T cell repertoires in COVID-19. About the research overall: Samples taken during acute and convalescent COVID-19 were collected in the United States, Italy and Spain. PBMCs, B-cell-depleted T cells, or T cells were the source of the cDNA or gDNA that made up the material.

Study processing details: Estimation of nucleated cell counts relied on the amplification of reference gene primers. The method was immunoSEQ multiplex PCR; TCRdb's version includes in-frame clones alone and lacks a portion of them. The DNA was the basis for D and trimming; V, J and clone size are from that table. The sample lists about 64,000 clones; 85% to 90% were seen once. The specimen sequenced was peripheral blood. The source is a man in his fifties with active COVID-19.

CDR3 DNA sequence: TGTGCCAGCAGTTTAAGGGTCGCGGGGGCAAATTCACCCCTCCACTTT. Its protein product is CASSLRVAGANSPLHF. This chain joins TRBV27 and TRBJ1-6; possible D gene TRBD1, 6 bases. The CDR3 loop spans 16 amino acids. Trimming took 2 bases from V and 7 from J, leaving 15 bases between them. CDR1 is MNHEY and CDR2 is SMNVEV in the germline V gene (reference sequence).